This T cell receptor beta chain was obtained from a study of blood T cell repertoires in COVID-19. Generated by immunoSEQ multiplex PCR, the TCRdb table keeps only in-frame clones and is missing some. In the table there are 80,000 to 95,000 clones, about 85% of which are singletons. The CDR3 contains 17 residues. Germline CDR1 is MNHNS and CDR2 is SASEGT. V dropped 4 bases and J dropped 1 base, with 19 bases sitting between them. This clonotype originated in a man older than 75 with acute or convalescent COVID-19. This chain connects TRBV6-1 to TRBJ1-1; D may be TRBD1 (5 bases). Sample: peripheral blood. CDR3 region: CASSGRQSLLRNTEAFF. DNA of the CDR3: TGTGCCAGCAGTGGACGACAGTCACTTTTAAGGAACACTGAAGCTTTCTTT.